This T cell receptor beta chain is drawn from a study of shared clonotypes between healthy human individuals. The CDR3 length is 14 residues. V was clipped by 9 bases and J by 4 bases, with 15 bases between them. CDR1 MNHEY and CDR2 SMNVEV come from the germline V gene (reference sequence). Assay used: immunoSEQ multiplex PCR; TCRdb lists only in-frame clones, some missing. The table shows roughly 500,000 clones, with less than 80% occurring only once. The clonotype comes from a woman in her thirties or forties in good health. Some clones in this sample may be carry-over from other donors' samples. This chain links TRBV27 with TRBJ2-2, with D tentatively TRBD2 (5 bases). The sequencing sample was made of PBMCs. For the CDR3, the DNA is TGTGCCAGTAAGGGCGGGCTTACCACCGGGGAGCTGTTTTTT. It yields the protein CASKGGLTTGELFF.